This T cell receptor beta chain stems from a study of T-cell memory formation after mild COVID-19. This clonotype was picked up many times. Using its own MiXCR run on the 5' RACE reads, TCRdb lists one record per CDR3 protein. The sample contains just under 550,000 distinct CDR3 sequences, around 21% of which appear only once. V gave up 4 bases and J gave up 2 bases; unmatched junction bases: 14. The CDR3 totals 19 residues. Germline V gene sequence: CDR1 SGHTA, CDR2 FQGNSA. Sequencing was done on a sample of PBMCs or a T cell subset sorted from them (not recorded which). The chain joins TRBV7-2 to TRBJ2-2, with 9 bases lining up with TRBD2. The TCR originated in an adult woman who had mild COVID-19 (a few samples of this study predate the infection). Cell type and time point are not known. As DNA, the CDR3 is TGTGCCAGCAGCTCCCGCCCTGCCGGGACTAGCCTTAACACCGGGGAGCTGTTTTTT. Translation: CASSSRPAGTSLNTGELFF.